This T cell receptor (beta chain) was observed in a study of blood T cell repertoires in COVID-19. At the level of the study: COVID-19 samples from acute and convalescent phases originated in the United States, Italy and Spain. Sources were T cells, B-cell-depleted T cells, or PBMCs; the material itself was cDNA or gDNA.

Authors' data handling: By means of reference gene primer amplification, nucleated cell counts were estimated. Using immunoSEQ multiplex PCR, the repertoire was profiled, and TCRdb retains in-frame clones only, with some absent. D and trimming were read from the DNA, whereas the V and J calls and clone size are those reported in that table. The sample lists about 140,000 clones; more than 75% were seen once. The CDR3 totals 14 residues. Germline CDR1 and CDR2: LNHDA and SQIVND (reference sequence). As regards this clone: At one boundary the junction diverges from the germline segment, which might be a read error.

The sample taken for sequencing was peripheral blood. This TCR came from a woman between 45 and 60 years old with acute or convalescent COVID-19. This rearrangement joins TRBV19 to TRBJ2-2, with 7 bases identical to TRBD1. This CDR3 is CASGIQGPPGELFF. The CDR3 DNA follows: TGTGCCAGTGGTATACAGGGGCCTCCCGGGGAGCTGTTTTTT.